A selection of T cell receptor beta chains follows, all from one sample in a study of T cells in localized non-small cell lung cancer. The data were produced by immunoSEQ multiplex PCR, yet TCRdb's version contains in-frame clones alone and is incomplete. Counted here are tens of thousands of clones, roughly four fifths occurring once; the ten biggest clones make up around 15%. Here the sequenced sample was peripheral blood, taken before any cancer treatment. The source of these receptors is a male donor older than 55 with stage III squamous cell lung carcinoma. Each CDR3 is given with its conserved first and last residue. The D gene is left open where the match is weak. Size is stated for part of the rows, as once, few or many counts, or as a class when the clone is expanded.

V: TRBV11-3; D: TRBD1; size: -; J: TRBJ1-4; CDR3: CASSGTDRVRTEKLFF; DNA: TGTGCCAGCAGTGGTACGGACAGGGTCCGGACTGAAAAACTGTTTTTT
V: TRBV7-9; D: -; size: few; J: TRBJ1-1; CDR3: CASSPREPDTEAFF; DNA: TGTGCCAGCAGCCCCCGCGAACCGGACACTGAAGCTTTCTTT
V: TRBV19; D: -; size: once; J: TRBJ1-5; CDR3: CASWGGDSNQPQHF; DNA: TGTGCCAGTTGGGGGGGGGATAGCAATCAGCCCCAGCATTTT
V: TRBV11-2; D: -; size: -; J: TRBJ1-2; CDR3: CASSFLQGANYGYTF; DNA: TGTGCCAGCAGCTTTCTCCAGGGAGCTAACTATGGCTACACCTTC
V: TRBV5-1; D: TRBD1; size: -; J: TRBJ2-7; CDR3: CASSFGRSTGASYEQYF; DNA: TGCGCCAGCAGCTTTGGGAGATCGACAGGGGCTTCCTACGAGCAGTACTTC
V: TRBV19; D: TRBD2; size: -; J: TRBJ2-7; CDR3: CASSTGTSGYEQYF; DNA: TGTGCCAGTAGTACCGGGACTAGCGGCTACGAGCAGTACTTC
V: TRBV6-5; D: -; size: -; J: TRBJ1-4; CDR3: CASSTREPNEKLFF; DNA: TGTGCCAGCAGTACGAGGGAACCTAATGAAAAACTGTTTTTT
V: TRBV5-8; D: -; size: -; J: TRBJ2-5; CDR3: CASSLLQTAEETQYF; DNA: TGTGCCAGCAGCTTGTTGCAAACAGCCGAAGAGACCCAGTACTTC
V: TRBV5-1; D: -; size: -; J: TRBJ2-1; CDR3: CASSSENEQFF; DNA: TGCGCCAGCAGCTCGGAGAATGAGCAGTTCTTC
V: TRBV13; D: TRBD1; size: few; J: TRBJ2-2; CDR3: CASSRRPIDRGRNTGELFF; DNA: TGTGCCAGCAGCCGACGACCTATTGACAGGGGAAGGAACACCGGGGAGCTGTTTTTT
V: TRBV7-3; D: -; size: -; J: TRBJ2-5; CDR3: CASSPTGLQETQYF; DNA: TGTGCCAGCAGCCCCACAGGGCTTCAAGAGACCCAGTACTTC
V: TRBV6-5; D: -; size: -; J: TRBJ1-1; CDR3: CASTPDGWNTEAFF; DNA: TGTGCCAGCACCCCCGACGGATGGAACACTGAAGCTTTCTTT